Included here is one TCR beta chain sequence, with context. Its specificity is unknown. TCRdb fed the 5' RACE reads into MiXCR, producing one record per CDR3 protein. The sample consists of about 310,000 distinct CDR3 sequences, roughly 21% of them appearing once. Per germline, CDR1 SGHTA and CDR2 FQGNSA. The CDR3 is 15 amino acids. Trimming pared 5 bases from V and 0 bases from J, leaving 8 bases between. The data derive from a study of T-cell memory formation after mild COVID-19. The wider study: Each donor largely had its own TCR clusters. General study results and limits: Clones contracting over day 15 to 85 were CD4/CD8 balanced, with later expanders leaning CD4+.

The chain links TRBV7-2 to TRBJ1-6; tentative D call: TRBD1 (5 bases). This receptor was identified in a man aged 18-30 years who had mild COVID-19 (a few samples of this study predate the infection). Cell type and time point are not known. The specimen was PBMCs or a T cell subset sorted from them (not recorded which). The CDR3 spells CASSGASSYNSPLHF. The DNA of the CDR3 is TGTGCCAGCAGCGGGGCGAGCTCCTATAATTCACCCCTCCACTTT.